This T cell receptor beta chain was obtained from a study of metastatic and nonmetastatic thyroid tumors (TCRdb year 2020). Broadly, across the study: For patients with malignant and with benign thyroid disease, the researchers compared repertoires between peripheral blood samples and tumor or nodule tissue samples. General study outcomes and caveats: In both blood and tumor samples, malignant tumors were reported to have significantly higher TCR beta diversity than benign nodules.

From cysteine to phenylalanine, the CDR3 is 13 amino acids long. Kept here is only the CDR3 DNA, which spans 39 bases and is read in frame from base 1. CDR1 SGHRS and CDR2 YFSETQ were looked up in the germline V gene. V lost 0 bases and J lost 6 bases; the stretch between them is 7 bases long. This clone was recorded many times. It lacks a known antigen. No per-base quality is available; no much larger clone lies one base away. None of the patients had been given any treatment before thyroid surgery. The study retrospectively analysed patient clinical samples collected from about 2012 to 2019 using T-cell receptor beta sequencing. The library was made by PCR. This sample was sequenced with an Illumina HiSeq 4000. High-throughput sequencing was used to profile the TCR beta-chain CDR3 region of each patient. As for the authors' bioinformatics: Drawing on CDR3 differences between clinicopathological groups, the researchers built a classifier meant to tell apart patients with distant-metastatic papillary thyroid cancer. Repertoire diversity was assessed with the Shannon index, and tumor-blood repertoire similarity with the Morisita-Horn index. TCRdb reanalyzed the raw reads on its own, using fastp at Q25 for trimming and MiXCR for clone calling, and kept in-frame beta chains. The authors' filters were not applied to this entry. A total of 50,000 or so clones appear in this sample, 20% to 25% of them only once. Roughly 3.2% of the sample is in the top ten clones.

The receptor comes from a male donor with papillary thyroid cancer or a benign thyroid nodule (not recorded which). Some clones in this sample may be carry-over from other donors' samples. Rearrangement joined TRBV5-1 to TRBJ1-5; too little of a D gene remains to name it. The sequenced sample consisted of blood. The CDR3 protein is CASSLDVGQPQHF. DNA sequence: TGCGCCAGCAGCTTGGATGTTGGTCAGCCCCAGCATTTT. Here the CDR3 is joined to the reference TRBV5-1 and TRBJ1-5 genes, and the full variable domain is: KAGVTQTPRYLIKTRGQQVTLSCSPISGHRSVSWYQQTPGQGLQFLFEYFSETQRNKGNFPGRFSGRQFSNSRSEMNVSTLELGDSALYLCASSLDVGQPQHFGDGTRLSIL.